These 7 T cell receptor beta chains came from one sample sequenced in a study of T cell responses to AZD1222 COVID-19 vaccine. Clones were sequenced by immunoSEQ multiplex PCR, and TCRdb holds only the in-frame ones, with some missing. Of more than 75,000 clones in the sample, about nine tenths were seen once. This material consisted of peripheral blood, taken on day 0 of AZD1222 vaccination. The receptors originated from an adult in good health.

The V call is TRBV5-5, the J call TRBJ2-1; D gene uncertain. The CDR3 has 14 amino acids. Per germline, CDR1 SGHKS and CDR2 YYEKEE (reference sequence). V was shortened by 1 base and J by 7 bases, with 12 bases between the two germline ends. The CDR3 loop reads CASSLTHGGNEQFF. In DNA form, the CDR3 reads TGTGCCAGCAGCTTGACCCACGGTGGGAATGAGCAGTTCTTC.

The chain combines TRBV4-2 with TRBJ2-7, with D possibly being TRBD1 (6 bases). The V gene's germline CDR1 is LGHNA and CDR2 YNFKEQ. CDR3 length: 14 amino acids. The V end lost 0 bases, the J end lost 2 bases, and 8 bases lay between the germline ends. CDR3 loop: CASSQDPGAYEQYF. In DNA, the CDR3 is TGTGCCAGCAGCCAAGACCCAGGGGCCTACGAGCAGTACTTC.

The CDR3 DNA reads as TGTGCCAGCAGCTTGGGACTGATCACAGATACGCAGTATTTT. Protein product: CASSLGLITDTQYF. V usage is TRBV5-5 and J usage is TRBJ2-3; no reliable D call. In germline, CDR1 is SGHKS, CDR2 YYEKEE (reference sequence). CDR3 length equals 14 residues. V lost 0 bases to trimming and J lost 2 bases, with 7 bases between them.

The rearrangement joins TRBV30 to TRBJ2-3; the D gene is possibly TRBD1 (6 bases). The germline gives CDR1 GTSNPN, CDR2 SVGIG (reference sequence). The CDR3 sequence is 16 residues long. Trimming removed 6 bases from V and 0 bases from J, with 19 bases in between. The CDR3 region has the DNA TGTGCCTGTGGCGGTCCGACAGGCTCAAGCACAGATACGCAGTATTTT. Translating gives CACGGPTGSSTDTQYF.

The chain carries TRBV2 and TRBJ1-5; 10 bases match TRBD1. This CDR3 spans 17 amino acids. The ends lost 4 bases at V and 6 bases at J; junction bases unmatched: 12. Germline V gene data show CDR1 as SNHLY and CDR2 as FYNNEI. CDR3 loop: CASSVDGGQGTGQPQHF. Here the CDR3 DNA reads TGTGCCAGCAGTGTTGATGGGGGACAGGGGACGGGTCAGCCCCAGCATTTT.

This clone was seen a single time. The V gene is TRBV6-5, the J gene TRBJ1-5; TRBD1 matches 8 bases. J was trimmed by 4 bases and V by 3 bases; bases with no gene match: 2. This CDR3 has 14 residues. CDR1 is MNHEY and CDR2 is SVGAGI in the germline V gene. The CDR3 sequence is CASSYRTGNQPQHF. CDR3 nucleotides: TGTGCCAGCAGTTATAGGACAGGGAATCAGCCCCAGCATTTT.

The chain uses TRBV5-5 and TRBJ2-7; D gene uncertain. Trimming removed 2 bases from V and 7 bases from J, with 22 bases in between. This CDR3 contains 16 residues. Germline V lookup: CDR1 SGHKS, CDR2 YYEKEE (reference sequence). CDR3 in DNA: TGTGCCAGCAGCTTAGAAGCTTACTCAGCTACGAGGGAGCAGTACTTC. Protein product: CASSLEAYSATREQYF.